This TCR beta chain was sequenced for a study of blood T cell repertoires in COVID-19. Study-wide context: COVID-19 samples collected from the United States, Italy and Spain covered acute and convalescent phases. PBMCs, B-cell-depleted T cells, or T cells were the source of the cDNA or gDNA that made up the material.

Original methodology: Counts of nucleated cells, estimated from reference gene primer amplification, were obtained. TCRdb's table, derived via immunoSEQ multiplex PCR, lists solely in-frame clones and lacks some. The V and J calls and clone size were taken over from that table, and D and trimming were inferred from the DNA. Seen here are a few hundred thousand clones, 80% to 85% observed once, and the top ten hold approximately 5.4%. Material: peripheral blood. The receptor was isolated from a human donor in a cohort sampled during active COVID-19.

The CDR3 reads CASSPQQGAITEAFF. The DNA of the CDR3 is TGTGCCAGCAGCCCTCAACAGGGGGCGATCACTGAAGCTTTCTTT. V usage is TRBV9 and J usage is TRBJ1-1; 9 bases fit TRBD1. V dropped 4 bases and J dropped 4; count of bases not matched to a gene: 8. CDR1 and CDR2 from the germline V gene are SGDLS and YYNGEE. CDR3 length: 15 residues.